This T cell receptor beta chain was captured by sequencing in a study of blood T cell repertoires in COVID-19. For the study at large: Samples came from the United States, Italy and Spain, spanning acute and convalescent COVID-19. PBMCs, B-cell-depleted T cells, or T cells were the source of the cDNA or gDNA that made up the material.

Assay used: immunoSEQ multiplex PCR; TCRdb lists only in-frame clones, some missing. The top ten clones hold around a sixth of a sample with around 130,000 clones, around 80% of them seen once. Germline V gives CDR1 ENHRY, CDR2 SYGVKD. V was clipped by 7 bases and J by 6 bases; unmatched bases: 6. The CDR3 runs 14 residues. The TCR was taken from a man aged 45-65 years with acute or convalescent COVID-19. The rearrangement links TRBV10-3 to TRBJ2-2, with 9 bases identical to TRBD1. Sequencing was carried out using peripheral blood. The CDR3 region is CAIKIDRGAGELFF. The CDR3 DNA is TGTGCCATCAAAATAGACAGGGGGGCCGGGGAGCTGTTTTTT.